Detailed here is one T cell receptor beta chain. The antigen is unknown. The data originate from a study of CD8+CD57+ T cells in acquired aplastic anemia. Overall study context: The study obtained an average of 3.2 ug of DNA from sorted CD4+ and CD8+ cells. Whole-study findings and limits: Patients and controls shared roughly 30 CD8+ CDR3 sequences, which appeared highly expressed in patients and within their immunodominant clones.

The germline gives CDR1 DFQATT, CDR2 SNEGSKA (reference sequence). The CDR3 length is 12 residues. V was trimmed by 7 bases and J by 4 bases, leaving 13 bases between them. TCR beta VDJ and CDR3 were profiled, and genomic DNA was the template. TCRdb independently ran MiXCR on the reads; one entry per CDR3 protein. The table lists around 230,000 distinct CDR3 sequences, around 60% of them singletons. The specimen was sorted CD4+, CD8+, or CD8+CD57+ T cells (not recorded which) from PBMCs. The chain uses TRBV20-1 and TRBJ2-5, with D possibly matching TRBD2 (5 bases). The receptor was isolated from a human donor in good health. The chain's CDR3 is CSVNGDTETQYF. Written as DNA, the CDR3 is TGCAGTGTCAACGGGGATACAGAGACCCAGTACTTC.